These 18 T cell receptor beta chains came from one sample sequenced in a study of T cells in Graves' hyperthyroidism and ophthalmopathy. RNA transcripts yielded amplified TCR beta CDR3 regions. The TCR CDR3 was amplified in a first-round RT-PCR using the HTBI primer set. TCRdb redid the calling of the multiplex PCR reads with MiXCR, one entry per CDR3 protein. Here the sample spans approximately 570,000 distinct CDR3 sequences, about 20% being singletons. The sequenced material came from blood. All receptors derive from a man in his forties or fifties with Graves' ophthalmopathy.

A few counts support this clonotype. This chain links TRBV6-5 with TRBJ2-1, with 8 bases aligning to TRBD1. J gave up 1 base and V 0 bases, and 2 bases lay outside the gene matches. The CDR3 is made up of 16 amino acids. Germline V gene sequence: CDR1 MNHEY, CDR2 SVGAGI. The CDR3 region is CASSYSTGVSYNEQFF. DNA of the CDR3: TGTGCCAGCAGTTACTCGACAGGGGTTTCCTACAATGAGCAGTTCTTC.

This clonotype occurred many times. The junction differs from germline at one of its ends, possibly a read error. The J gene is TRBJ2-5, the V gene TRBV27; no reliable D call. The CDR3 totals 12 residues. CDR1 and CDR2 (germline): MNHEY, SMNVEV (reference sequence). CDR3 coding DNA: TGTGCCAGCAGCTTATCTGGAGAGACCCAGTACTTC. Its translation is CASSLSGETQYF.

This clonotype was seen only a few times. The CDR3 DNA follows: TGCGCCAGCAGCTTGGCTCCGGGACAATTCAATGAGCAGTTCTTC. Encoded protein: CASSLAPGQFNEQFF. The rearrangement links TRBV5-1 to TRBJ2-1; D possibly corresponds to TRBD1 (6 bases). Trimming stripped 0 bases from V and 6 bases from J, with 13 bases between. Germline lookup yields CDR1 SGHRS and CDR2 YFSETQ. The CDR3 is made up of 15 amino acids.

This clonotype came up a few times. The CDR3 sequence is CAWTGLAGGEQFF. The CDR3 nucleotides read TGTGCCTGGACGGGACTAGCGGGAGGCGAGCAGTTCTTC. The chain combines TRBV30 with TRBJ2-1, with 15 nucleotides matching TRBD2. The CDR3 runs 13 residues. After removal of 4 bases from V and 10 bases from J, the junction contained 2 bases not matched to a gene. Germline values: CDR1 GTSNPN, CDR2 SVGIG (reference sequence).

This clonotype turned up a few times. This rearrangement joins TRBV7-3 to TRBJ2-2; a possible D gene is TRBD1 (5 bases). CDR3 length: 19 amino acids. Trimming removed 2 bases at V and 0 bases at J, with 19 bases between. The germline gives CDR1 SGHTA, CDR2 FQGTGA. CDR3 in amino acids: CASSLRSGLRISNTGELFF. In nucleotides, the CDR3 is TGTGCCAGCAGCTTACGGTCAGGGCTCCGCATTTCGAACACCGGGGAGCTGTTTTTT.

The rearrangement joins TRBV19 to TRBJ1-5, with D uncertain. The V gene lost 6 bases and the J gene lost 7 bases, with 13 bases spanning the gap. This CDR3 spans 13 amino acids. The germline CDR1 and CDR2 sequences are LNHDA and SQIVND (reference sequence). CDR3 coding DNA: TGTGCCAGTAGCCCGAAGGTTCGGCAGCCCCAGCATTTT. It encodes CASSPKVRQPQHF. Filled out from reference TRBV19 and TRBJ1-5, the complete variable domain reads DGGITQSPKYLFRKEGQNVTLSCEQNLNHDAMYWYRQDPGQGLRLIYYSQIVNDFQKGDIAEGYSVSREKKESFPLTVTSAQKNPTAFYLCASSPKVRQPQHFGDGTRLSIL.

The rearrangement uses TRBV30 and TRBJ2-3, with TRBD1 identical over 9 bases. Germline V gene sequence: CDR1 GTSNPN, CDR2 SVGIG (reference sequence). This CDR3 contains 16 residues. Trimming removed 3 bases from V and 12 bases from J; junction bases left unmatched: 19. The CDR3 bases are TGTGCCTGGAGCCCCCCGCAGGTGCGGGACAGGGTCCGTCAGTATTTT. This encodes CAWSPPQVRDRVRQYF.

This clonotype was seen only a few times. The chain joins TRBV12-3 or TRBV12-4 to TRBJ1-5, with D hard to call. V was trimmed by 5 bases and J by 1 base, leaving 15 bases between them. This CDR3 region has 16 residues. This chain's CDR3 is CASSPRAGLSNQPQHF. The CDR3 DNA sequence: TGTGCCAGCAGTCCGCGGGCGGGTCTCAGCAATCAGCCCCAGCATTTT.

This clonotype was picked up a small number of times. The chain couples TRBV28 to TRBJ2-3; TRBD2 matches at 11 bases. Per the germline V gene, CDR1 is MDHEN and CDR2 is SYDVKM. After removal of 5 bases from V and 0 bases from J, the junction contained 13 bases not matched to a gene. This CDR3 is 19 amino acids long. The CDR3 sequence: CASSLSGGAIAWSTDTQYF. CDR3 coding DNA: TGTGCCAGCAGTCTTAGCGGGGGGGCTATCGCTTGGAGCACAGATACGCAGTATTTT.

V is TRBV3-1 and J is TRBJ2-7, with D uncertain. In germline, CDR1 is LGHDT, CDR2 YNNKEL (reference sequence). V gave up 2 bases and J gave up 2 bases, with 7 bases separating them. The CDR3 spans 13 residues. The CDR3 DNA reads TGTGCCAGCAGCCAAAATTACGCCTACGAGCAGTACTTC. Translated: CASSQNYAYEQYF.

This clonotype came up a few times. The V and J genes are TRBV5-1 and TRBJ1-4, with D uncertain. Germline V lookup: CDR1 SGHRS, CDR2 YFSETQ. The CDR3 is 15 residues long. V was shortened by 0 bases and J by 8 bases, with 14 bases between the two germline ends. The CDR3 protein is CASSLEPTTREKLFF. The CDR3 bases are TGCGCCAGCAGCTTGGAACCCACCACTAGGGAAAAACTGTTTTTT. Filled out from reference TRBV5-1 and TRBJ1-4, the complete variable domain reads KAGVTQTPRYLIKTRGQQVTLSCSPISGHRSVSWYQQTPGQGLQFLFEYFSETQRNKGNFPGRFSGRQFSNSRSEMNVSTLELGDSALYLCASSLEPTTREKLFFGSGTQLSVL.

This chain uses TRBV19 with TRBJ1-5; unclear D gene. The CDR3 consists of 13 residues. Between the trimmed V and J ends, which lost 3 bases and 8 bases, there was a span of 11 bases. Germline V gene lookup returns CDR1 LNHDA and CDR2 SQIVND (reference sequence). As DNA, the CDR3 is TGTGCCAGTAGTATGGTACAGCCGGAGCCCCAGCATTTT. Its translation: CASSMVQPEPQHF.

The chain carries TRBV4-2 and TRBJ2-3, with 13 bases fitting TRBD2. This CDR3 has 17 amino acids. The germline gives CDR1 LGHNA, CDR2 YNFKEQ. V lost 0 bases and J lost 4; bases outside the gene matches: 4. Written as DNA, the CDR3 is TGTGCCAGCAGCCAAGATGGGACTAGCGGGAATTCAGATACGCAGTATTTT. The encoded protein is CASSQDGTSGNSDTQYF.

The V and J genes are TRBV6-1 and TRBJ2-1; D remains unclear. V shed 6 bases and J shed 12 bases, with 18 bases lying between them. Germline CDR1 reads MNHNS; CDR2 reads SASEGT. The CDR3 is 13 residues long. CDR3 sequence (DNA): TGTGCCAGCAGCGCCAAGGACCTTTCACGGCAGTTCTTC. This translates into CASSAKDLSRQFF.

The CDR3 region is CASRNDPSSYEQYF. The CDR3 nucleotides are TGTGCCAGCAGGAACGACCCGAGCTCCTACGAGCAGTACTTC. The J gene is TRBJ2-7, the V gene TRBV2; D gene unclear. V was cut by 6 bases and J by 0 bases, with 12 bases left in between. This CDR3 region has 14 residues. Germline V gene sequence: CDR1 SNHLY, CDR2 FYNNEI.

J is TRBJ2-6 and V is TRBV18, with 7 positions matching TRBD1. CDR3 length equals 17 residues. V lost 6 bases, J lost 4 bases, and 12 bases stayed unmatched. The V gene's germline CDR1 is KGHSH and CDR2 LQKENI. CDR3 residues: CASSQTPTGPGANVLTF. The CDR3 DNA is TGTGCCAGCTCTCAAACCCCGACAGGGCCCGGGGCCAACGTCCTGACTTTC.

This clonotype was seen at least ten times. The rearrangement links TRBV7-2 to TRBJ2-3; D remains unclear. The CDR3 runs to 15 residues. Between the trimmed V and J ends, which lost 3 bases and 0 bases, there was a span of 10 bases. Germline CDR1 and CDR2: SGHTA and FQGNSA. The CDR3: CASSFFGSSTDTQYF. CDR3 nucleotides: TGTGCCAGCAGCTTCTTCGGCTCTAGCACAGATACGCAGTATTTT.

This clonotype was seen a single time. The V gene is TRBV20-1, the J gene TRBJ2-5; 10 positions match TRBD2. The CDR3 has 16 amino acids. Germline V CDR1 and CDR2: DFQATT, SNEGSKA (reference sequence). J lost 3 bases, V lost 5 bases, and 12 bases had no gene match. CDR3 residues: CSADRGQREGKETQYF. The CDR3 nucleotides read TGCAGTGCTGACCGCGGGCAGCGGGAGGGAAAAGAGACCCAGTACTTC.